What follows describes a single TCR beta chain. Alongside a J-beta primer mix, a sample-barcoded 5' primer served in a second PCR lasting roughly 6 to 11 cycles. Sequencing yielded, for each sample, at least 2.5 million paired-end reads carrying CDR3. Each CDR3 protein is one row after TCRdb ran MiXCR on the 5' RACE reads. Among more than 450,000 distinct CDR3 sequences listed, roughly a quarter were seen once. The data originate from a study of blood T cells in healthy people across ages. This sample also appeared in a second study, on T cells of mothers and their children. Per that study: Related mother-child pairs shared slightly more overlap than unrelated pairs, but the difference was non-significant.

The material sequenced was blood. This TCR derives from a boy aged 2 to 10 in good health.

CDR3 DNA sequence: TGTGCTAGTGGTGCCGGGACATTAACCTACGAGCAGTACTTC. Protein product: CASGAGTLTYEQYF. The V gene is TRBV12-5, the J gene TRBJ2-7, with a tentative D call TRBD1 (6 bases). The CDR3 covers 14 residues. V gave up 5 bases and J gave up 2 bases, with 13 bases separating them. Germline V lookup: CDR1 LGHNT, CDR2 FRNRAP.